This T cell receptor (beta chain) emerged from a study of T cells in localized non-small cell lung cancer. The CDR3 contains 12 residues. Germline V CDR1 and CDR2: LNHNV, YYDKDF (reference sequence). The ends were cut back, 5 bases at V and 4 bases at J, with 8 bases in the middle. TCRdb's table, derived via immunoSEQ multiplex PCR, lists solely in-frame clones and lacks some. The data contain over 25,000 clones, around 92% of them singletons. The origin of this receptor is a female donor at least 60 years old with stage I lung adenocarcinoma. The sample in question was peripheral blood, obtained before any cancer treatment. The genes are TRBV15 and TRBJ1-2; no definite D call. This CDR3 is CATSAQSYGYTF. CDR3 nucleotides: TGTGCCACCAGCGCACAGTCCTATGGCTACACCTTC.